One and the same sample provided the 26 T cell receptor beta chains below, sequenced in a study of PD-1 blockade in classical Hodgkin lymphoma (dated by TCRdb to 2018 to 2021). What this sample's time point label stands for: cycle 1 day 1 (C1D1), immediately before nivolumab initiation. Relapse after autologous stem cell transplantation had occurred in all trial patients, and cohorts A, B and C were distinguished by prior brentuximab vedotin exposure. Library method: the immunoSEQ multiplex PCR assay. Drawn from immuneACCESS, this table holds only the in-frame rearrangements with V and J called that TCRdb kept. Clones are partly lost; checked studies trace under half to an unresolved V gene and leave the rest unexplained. Counted in this sample were 35,000 to 45,000 clones; approximately 71% of them appeared once. The ten largest clones take up less than 4% of the sample. The specimen was peripheral blood mononuclear cells (PBMCs), collected at baseline. The receptors here all came from a human donor with classical Hodgkin lymphoma.

CDR3 sequence (DNA): TGCGCCAGCAGCTTGGAGCCAGGGCTTACCTATGGCTACACCTTC. Its protein is CASSLEPGLTYGYTF. The chain is built from TRBV5-1 and TRBJ1-2, with TRBD1 as a possible D gene (5 bases). The CDR3 runs 15 residues. The V gene's germline CDR1 is SGHRS and CDR2 YFSETQ. The V and J ends lost 0 bases and 4 bases respectively, with 13 bases between them.

The table lists this clone with a count of one. The rearrangement links TRBV6-4 to TRBJ1-2; the match to TRBD1 covers 8 bases. The CDR3 is 13 amino acids. Germline V lookup: CDR1 MRHNA, CDR2 SNTAGT. V trimming: 6 bases; J trimming: 6 bases; junction bases outside the gene matches: 6. DNA of the CDR3: TGTGCCAGCAGGAAACAGGGGGTTGATGGCTACACCTTC. This sequence encodes CASRKQGVDGYTF.

The chain links TRBV11-2 to TRBJ2-4; TRBD1 might be the D (5 bases). The CDR3 covers 15 residues. Trimming removed 6 bases at V and 5 bases at J, with 17 bases between. In germline, CDR1 is SGHAT, CDR2 FQNNGV. CDR3 nucleotide sequence: TGTGCCAGCAGAACACTCACAGGCCCCCAAAACATTCAGTACTTC. It translates to CASRTLTGPQNIQYF.

The chain links TRBV11-2 to TRBJ2-3; D uncertain. This CDR3 is 13 amino acids long. CDR1 and CDR2 (germline): SGHAT, FQNNGV. V was cut by 5 bases and J by 2 bases, with 8 bases left in between. The DNA for the CDR3 is TGTGCCAGCAGCAGAGAAGTCACAGATACGCAGTATTTT. Translating gives CASSREVTDTQYF.

The V call is TRBV11-2, the J call TRBJ1-2; no definite D call. The CDR3 sequence is 11 residues long. Germline CDR1 SGHAT, CDR2 FQNNGV. Trimming removed 3 bases from V and 7 bases from J, with 6 bases in between. Here the CDR3 reads CASSFRTGYTF. The CDR3 DNA reads TGTGCCAGCAGCTTCCGGACTGGCTACACCTTC.

The genes are TRBV7-9 and TRBJ1-2; TRBD1 matches 11 bases. Germline CDR1 and CDR2: SEHNR and FQNEAQ (reference sequence). Losses at the gene ends were 5 bases for V and 5 bases for J; bases not matched to a gene: 4. The CDR3 is 14 residues long. This CDR3 is CASSVDRGLYGYTF. The DNA of the CDR3 is TGTGCCAGCAGCGTGGACAGGGGGCTTTATGGCTACACCTTC. The complete variable domain, with remaining parts taken from reference TRBV7-9 and TRBJ1-2, reads DTGVSQNPRHKITKRGQNVTFRCDPISEHNRLYWYRQTLGQGPEFLTYFQNEAQLEKSRLLSDRFSAERPKGSFSTLEIQRTEQGDSAMYLCASSVDRGLYGYTFGSGTRLTVV.

The chain joins TRBV4-3 to TRBJ1-2, with D unresolved. The germline CDR1 and CDR2 sequences are LGHNA and YSLEER. The CDR3 extends over 12 amino acids. Trimming took off 5 bases at V and 0 bases at J, with 4 bases between the two ends. The CDR3 sequence is CASSDANYGYTF. The CDR3 nucleotides are TGCGCCAGCAGCGACGCTAACTATGGCTACACCTTC.

The chain is built from TRBV29-1 and TRBJ2-7, with TRBD2 matching 13 bases. The CDR3 has 13 amino acids. Germline lookup yields CDR1 SQVTM and CDR2 ANQGSEA. Trimming at V came to 4 bases and at J to 5 bases, leaving 2 bases not matched to a gene. The chain's CDR3 is CSVATSGRDEQYF. For the CDR3, the DNA is TGCAGCGTTGCCACTAGCGGGAGGGACGAGCAGTACTTC.

The chain combines TRBV15 with TRBJ2-2; D call uncertain. V lost 3 bases and J lost 0, with 11 bases in between. The CDR3 contains 16 residues. Germline values: CDR1 LNHNV, CDR2 YYDKDF (reference sequence). The CDR3 here is CATSSRYEPNTGELFF. Written as DNA, the CDR3 is TGTGCCACCAGCAGTAGATACGAACCGAACACCGGGGAGCTGTTTTTT.

Within the sample, this clone is medium-sized. This chain joins TRBV4-2 and TRBJ2-7; possible D gene TRBD2, 5 bases. The germline V and J ends were trimmed by 3 bases and 5 bases, with 5 bases remaining between them. The germline gives CDR1 LGHNA, CDR2 YNFKEQ. The CDR3 runs to 11 residues. The CDR3 loop reads CASSQRDEQYF. DNA for the CDR3: TGTGCCAGCAGCCAGCGGGACGAGCAGTACTTC.

The chain uses TRBV5-1 and TRBJ2-2; 9 nucleotides align to TRBD2. Germline-derived CDR1 and CDR2 are SGHRS and YFSETQ. Trimming removed 0 bases from V and 6 bases from J; junction bases left unmatched: 3. The CDR3 runs 15 residues. DNA for the CDR3: TGCGCCAGCAGCTTGGTGGGACTAGCATCCGGGGAGCTGTTTTTT. This gives the protein CASSLVGLASGELFF.

V usage is TRBV7-9 and J usage is TRBJ1-4; TRBD1 might be the D (5 bases). This CDR3 has 14 amino acids. In germline, CDR1 is SEHNR, CDR2 FQNEAQ (reference sequence). Trimming removed 5 bases from V and 4 bases from J, with 11 bases in between. The CDR3 loop is CASSPGPNNEKLFF. In DNA form, the CDR3 reads TGTGCCAGCAGCCCGGGACCGAATAATGAAAAACTGTTTTTT.

This clone came up a few times. CDR3 nucleotide sequence: TGTGCCAGCAGCTACGGGACAGGGGGAGAGACCCAGTACTTC. This encodes CASSYGTGGETQYF. J is TRBJ2-5 and V is TRBV7-9; 11 bases fit TRBD1. V trimming: 4 bases; J trimming: 4 bases; junction bases outside the gene matches: 2. The CDR3 runs 14 residues. CDR1 SEHNR and CDR2 FQNEAQ come from the germline V gene (reference sequence).

This rearrangement joins TRBV10-3 to TRBJ2-7; 9 nucleotides agree with TRBD1. The V segment lost 5 bases and the J segment 4 bases; nucleotides outside the gene matches: 6. The germline gives CDR1 ENHRY, CDR2 SYGVKD. The CDR3 extends over 14 amino acids. CDR3: CAISPTGGSYEQYF. CDR3 nucleotide sequence: TGTGCCATCAGTCCGACAGGGGGGTCTTACGAGCAGTACTTC.

V gene TRBV7-8 combines with J gene TRBJ1-5, with TRBD1 identical over 9 bases. This CDR3 comprises 16 residues. The germline V gene has CDR1 SGHVS and CDR2 FQNEAQ. The V segment lost 1 base and the J segment 5 bases; nucleotides outside the gene matches: 6. CDR3 DNA: TGTGCCAGCAGCTTAGGCCCGGGACAGGGACATCAGCCCCAGCATTTT. It specifies CASSLGPGQGHQPQHF.

The V call is TRBV6-8, the J call TRBJ2-7, with 9 bases fitting TRBD1. Germline V gives CDR1 MNHGY, CDR2 SAAAGT. Germline trimming cut 11 bases from V and 3 bases from J; bases unmatched to any gene: 11. This CDR3 is built from 14 residues. The CDR3 region has the DNA TGTGCCGGCCCCCCGGGACAGGGACACTACGAGCAGTACTTC. The encoded protein is CAGPPGQGHYEQYF.

V gene TRBV6-6 combines with J gene TRBJ1-1; D gene ambiguous. CDR1 is MNHNY and CDR2 is SVGAGI in the germline V gene (reference sequence). V was clipped by 2 bases and J by 1 base, with 8 bases between them. CDR3 length equals 14 residues. The CDR3 here is CASSYVAQNTEAFF. The CDR3 DNA reads as TGTGCCAGCAGTTACGTGGCACAGAACACTGAAGCTTTCTTT.

The CDR3 sequence is CASRQRTGGSNSPLHF. The CDR3 coding sequence is TGTGCCAGCAGGCAGCGGACAGGGGGCAGTAATTCACCCCTCCACTTT. The V call is TRBV7-6, the J call TRBJ1-6, with 11 bases that match TRBD1. V dropped 6 bases and J dropped 6; count of bases not matched to a gene: 7. The CDR3 runs 16 residues. Germline V gene sequence: CDR1 SGHVS, CDR2 FNYEAQ.

The gene calls are TRBV5-6 and TRBJ2-1; D is possibly TRBD2 (6 bases). CDR3 length: 14 residues. Germline V gives CDR1 SGHDT, CDR2 YYEEEE. Trimming removed 0 bases from V and 4 bases from J, with 8 bases in between. CDR3 sequence (DNA): TGTGCCAGCAGCTTGGGACTAGGATACAATGAGCAGTTCTTC. Its translation: CASSLGLGYNEQFF. The variable domain in full, completed from reference TRBV5-6 and TRBJ2-1, reads DAGVTQSPTHLIKTRGQQVTLRCSPKSGHDTVSWYQQALGQGPQFIFQYYEEEERQRGNFPDRFSGHQFPNYSSELNVNALLLGDSALYLCASSLGLGYNEQFFGPGTRLTVL.

The chain links TRBV7-8 to TRBJ1-4; D not resolved. The CDR3 contains 18 residues. The germline V gene encodes CDR1 SGHVS and CDR2 FQNEAQ. V gave up 4 bases and J gave up 0 bases, with 18 bases separating them. The CDR3 DNA is TGTGCCAGCAGCTCCCTTATCGGTGTTGGTACAACTAATGAAAAACTGTTTTTT. Its protein product is CASSSLIGVGTTNEKLFF.

The chain couples TRBV28 to TRBJ2-1, with 10 bases aligning to TRBD2. In germline, CDR1 is MDHEN, CDR2 SYDVKM. CDR3 length equals 16 residues. Losses at the gene ends were 3 bases for V and 7 bases for J; bases not matched to a gene: 9. CDR3 sequence reads: CASSLQLAGSTNEQFF. CDR3 coding DNA: TGTGCCAGCAGTTTGCAACTAGCGGGATCAACGAATGAGCAGTTCTTC.

This clone has just a few counts. The gene calls are TRBV5-4 and TRBJ2-2, with 11 positions matching TRBD2. The CDR3 extends over 16 amino acids. The junction had 4 bases not matched to a gene; V was cut back by 2 bases and J by 4 bases. CDR1 is SGHNT and CDR2 is YYREEE in the germline V gene (reference sequence). The CDR3 loop reads CASSFGTSGFTGELFF. CDR3 DNA: TGTGCCAGCAGCTTCGGGACTAGCGGTTTCACCGGGGAGCTGTTTTTT.

The chain recombines TRBV6-6 with TRBJ1-1; D gene unclear. The CDR3 is 15 amino acids. Trimming took 0 bases from V and 1 from J, leaving 9 bases between them. Germline lookup yields CDR1 MNHNY and CDR2 SVGAGI (reference sequence). Written as DNA, the CDR3 is TGTGCCAGCAGTTACTCAGGAGTACGGAACACTGAAGCTTTCTTT. Protein product: CASSYSGVRNTEAFF.

The rearrangement links TRBV9 to TRBJ2-3; no clear D. The CDR3 runs 15 residues. V was pared by 4 bases and J by 0 bases, with 12 bases between. Germline CDR1 and CDR2: SGDLS and YYNGEE. CDR3 DNA: TGTGCCAGCAGCTTCCTTGGGCCTAGCACAGATACGCAGTATTTT. It yields the protein CASSFLGPSTDTQYF.

This chain connects TRBV9 to TRBJ1-3; unclear D gene. CDR1 and CDR2 from the germline V gene are SGDLS and YYNGEE. The CDR3 has 15 amino acids. V was pared by 4 bases and J by 1 base, with 12 bases between. The CDR3 protein is CASSPGGSSGNTIYF. CDR3 DNA sequence: TGTGCCAGCAGCCCAGGAGGATCTTCTGGAAACACCATATATTTT.

The rearrangement joins TRBV5-1 to TRBJ2-3, with a possible D match to TRBD2 (5 bases). Trimming shortened V by 9 bases and J by 6 bases, and 17 bases separated the two germline ends. The CDR3 extends over 13 amino acids. The germline CDR1 and CDR2 sequences are SGHRS and YFSETQ. The CDR3 protein is CATKGYGEDTQYF. The CDR3 DNA reads TGCGCCACGAAAGGATACGGGGAGGATACGCAGTATTTT.